The 19 T cell receptor beta chains below were found in one sample sequenced in a study of siplizumab effects on memory and regulatory T cells. For about 6 days at 37°C, the mixed lymphocyte reaction cells were kept in coculture. Method: immunoSEQ multiplex PCR; TCRdb's copy keeps in-frame clones and lacks some. The table includes about a thousand clones, over 60% detected once. These receptors are not linked to any known antigen. Sequenced sample: CFSE-low (dividing) CD8+ T cells sorted from an allogeneic mixed lymphocyte reaction. These receptor sequences come from a human donor in good health; the cells came from an allogeneic mixed lymphocyte reaction.

The V call is TRBV29-1, the J call TRBJ2-3; D is unclear. Germline V lookup: CDR1 SQVTM, CDR2 ANQGSEA. The CDR3 totals 11 residues. V was cut by 7 bases and J by 6 bases, with 11 bases left in between. In DNA, the CDR3 is TGCAGCGCTATCGATTTGGATACGCAGTATTTT. Amino acids: CSAIDLDTQYF.

On this clone: Mismatch with germline at one junction end may stem from a read error. The chain uses TRBV19 and TRBJ1-2; no definite D call. Germline assignment: CDR1 LNHDA and CDR2 SQIVND (reference sequence). The CDR3 is 12 residues long. CDR3 sequence (DNA): TGTGCCAGTAGCAGCTGGGGTTATGGCTGCACCTTC. Its translation is CASSSWGYGCTF. The entire variable domain, with the rest obtained from reference TRBV19 and TRBJ1-2, is as follows: DGGITQSPKYLFRKEGQNVTLSCEQNLNHDAMYWYRQDPGQGLRLIYYSQIVNDFQKGDIAEGYSVSREKKESFPLTVTSAQKNPTAFYLCASSSWGYGCTFGSGTRLTVV.

The rearrangement joins TRBV30 to TRBJ2-2, with D perhaps TRBD1 or TRBD2 (6 bases each). In germline, CDR1 is GTSNPN, CDR2 SVGIG (reference sequence). This CDR3 region has 16 residues. The V and J ends lost 5 bases and 7 bases respectively, with 23 bases between them. The CDR3 sequence: CAWSRLVGGIIGELFF. The DNA of the CDR3 is TGTGCCTGGTCCCGACTTGTAGGGGGGATAATCGGGGAGCTGTTTTTT.

This clone was counted a few times. The chain uses TRBV19 and TRBJ2-1, with TRBD2 matching 12 bases. Trimming took 3 bases from V and 0 from J; bases not matched to a gene: 9. The germline V gene encodes CDR1 LNHDA and CDR2 SQIVND (reference sequence). The CDR3 consists of 19 residues. CDR3 DNA: TGTGCCAGTAGTATGACTAGCGGGGGCCATTTCAGCTCCTACAATGAGCAGTTCTTC. It translates to CASSMTSGGHFSSYNEQFF.

This rearrangement joins TRBV14 to TRBJ2-1, with TRBD2 matching over 11 bases. Trimming took 2 bases from V and 2 from J; bases not matched to a gene: 2. The CDR3 extends over 16 amino acids. Germline V lookup: CDR1 SGHDN, CDR2 FVKESK. CDR3 in amino acids: CASSQQGLAAYNEQFF. The CDR3 nucleotides are TGTGCCAGCAGCCAACAGGGACTAGCGGCCTACAATGAGCAGTTCTTC.

This clone turned up a few times. The chain joins TRBV19 to TRBJ1-1; D unresolved. Germline CDR1 and CDR2: LNHDA and SQIVND (reference sequence). The CDR3 is 14 residues long. V lost 3 bases to trimming and J lost 4 bases, with 12 bases between them. Written as DNA, the CDR3 is TGTGCCAGTAGTATGGGGTCCCCGGTCACTGAAGCTTTCTTT. This codes for CASSMGSPVTEAFF.

The chain recombines TRBV6-6 with TRBJ2-1, with TRBD2 identical over 10 bases. This CDR3 region has 14 residues. Trimming cost V 4 bases and J 7 bases; bases outside gene matches: 4. CDR1 MNHNY and CDR2 SVGAGI come from the germline V gene (reference sequence). The CDR3 DNA is TGTGCCAGCAGTTCCGGGACTAGCGTTAATGAGCAGTTCTTC. Amino acids: CASSSGTSVNEQFF.

The chain joins TRBV18 to TRBJ2-2, with a weak D call TRBD1 (5 bases). Trimming pared 2 bases from V and 4 bases from J, leaving 11 bases between. Germline assignment: CDR1 KGHSH and CDR2 LQKENI. The CDR3 sequence is 15 residues long. CDR3 loop: CASSPVYGATGELFF. The CDR3 bases are TGTGCCAGCTCACCAGTATATGGGGCCACCGGGGAGCTGTTTTTT.

This rearrangement joins TRBV6-5 to TRBJ1-2; D gene ambiguous. In germline, CDR1 is MNHEY, CDR2 SVGAGI. This CDR3 region has 15 residues. Trimming cost V 0 bases and J 2 bases, with 10 bases left between them. CDR3 sequence (DNA): TGTGCCAGCAGTTACTCGCAGGCCCAGAACTATGGCTACACCTTC. It yields the protein CASSYSQAQNYGYTF.

The V and J genes are TRBV27 and TRBJ2-1; 8 bases align to TRBD1. V dropped 2 bases and J dropped 6; count of bases not matched to a gene: 9. Looked up from germline, CDR1 is MNHEY and CDR2 is SMNVEV (reference sequence). The CDR3 length is 16 residues. This CDR3 is CASSLIGAGGVNEQFF. The CDR3 DNA is TGTGCCAGCAGTTTAATAGGGGCAGGGGGCGTCAATGAGCAGTTCTTC.

This chain joins TRBV5-4 and TRBJ2-7; TRBD2 is a possible D gene (5 bases). Trimming cost V 0 bases and J 7 bases, with 14 bases left between them. The CDR3 extends over 14 amino acids. In germline, CDR1 is SGHNT, CDR2 YYREEE (reference sequence). CDR3 region: CASSLGLAMDEQYF. The CDR3 bases are TGTGCCAGCAGCTTGGGGCTAGCCATGGATGAGCAGTACTTC. The whole variable domain, filled in from reference TRBV5-4 and TRBJ2-7, reads ETGVTQSPTHLIKTRGQQVTLRCSSQSGHNTVSWYQQALGQGPQFIFQYYREEENGRGNFPPRFSGLQFPNYSSELNVNALELDDSALYLCASSLGLAMDEQYFGPGTRLTVT.

The rearrangement joins TRBV7-9 to TRBJ1-1; a weak D match, TRBD1 (5 bases). Trimming left V 5 bases short and J 2 bases short, with 15 bases between. Germline V gene lookup returns CDR1 SEHNR and CDR2 FQNEAQ (reference sequence). The CDR3 length is 15 residues. The CDR3 DNA sequence: TGTGCCAGCAGCCAAGAACCGGGACGAAACACTGAAGCTTTCTTT. Its protein is CASSQEPGRNTEAFF. The whole variable domain, filled in from reference TRBV7-9 and TRBJ1-1, reads DTGVSQNPRHKITKRGQNVTFRCDPISEHNRLYWYRQTLGQGPEFLTYFQNEAQLEKSRLLSDRFSAERPKGSFSTLEIQRTEQGDSAMYLCASSQEPGRNTEAFFGQGTRLTVV.

This chain links TRBV15 with TRBJ1-5; D is uncertain. This CDR3 contains 14 residues. Germline CDR1 and CDR2: LNHNV and YYDKDF (reference sequence). V was pared by 1 base and J by 5 bases, with 9 bases between. This chain's CDR3 is CATSRVGSDQPQHF. The DNA for the CDR3 is TGTGCCACCAGCAGAGTAGGGTCGGATCAGCCCCAGCATTTT.

The J gene is TRBJ2-3, the V gene TRBV7-3, with TRBD2 identical over 8 bases. Germline CDR1 is SGHTA and CDR2 is FQGTGA. This CDR3 has 15 residues. Germline trimming cut 3 bases from V and 2 bases from J; bases unmatched to any gene: 4. The CDR3 coding sequence is TGTGCCAGCAGCTTGTCCGGGGGGGCCACAGATACGCAGTATTTT. This codes for CASSLSGGATDTQYF.

The chain carries TRBV19 and TRBJ2-7; D is unresolved. There are 15 residues in the CDR3. The germline V and J ends were trimmed by 5 bases and 6 bases, with 20 bases remaining between them. Per the germline V gene, CDR1 is LNHDA and CDR2 is SQIVND (reference sequence). The CDR3 reads CASSGSSSVNSEQYF. The CDR3 nucleotides are TGTGCCAGTAGTGGATCGAGCTCAGTTAATAGCGAGCAGTACTTC.

V gene TRBV27 combines with J gene TRBJ1-4; maybe TRBD1 (6 bases). This CDR3 is 15 amino acids long. Trimming stripped 5 bases from V and 4 bases from J, with 14 bases between. In germline, CDR1 is MNHEY, CDR2 SMNVEV (reference sequence). The CDR3 DNA reads TGTGCCAGCAGTCAAACGACAGGTGGTAATGAAAAACTGTTTTTT. It encodes CASSQTTGGNEKLFF.

The rearrangement joins TRBV7-6 to TRBJ2-1, with 13 nucleotides matching TRBD2. Losses at the gene ends were 5 bases for V and 7 bases for J; bases not matched to a gene: 5. The CDR3 totals 15 residues. Germline V gene data show CDR1 as SGHVS and CDR2 as FNYEAQ. CDR3 in amino acids: CASSIGTSGANEQFF. Written as DNA, the CDR3 is TGTGCCAGCAGCATAGGGACTAGCGGGGCGAATGAGCAGTTCTTC.

This clone was seen a single time. Written as DNA, the CDR3 is TGTGCCAGCAGCGCCTATGATTCCTACAATGAGCAGTTCTTC. Protein product: CASSAYDSYNEQFF. This sequence joins TRBV9 and TRBJ2-1; no clear D. V lost 3 bases and J lost 1, with 8 bases in between. CDR1 is SGDLS and CDR2 is YYNGEE in the germline V gene. The CDR3 extends over 14 amino acids.

A few counts support this clone. This chain links TRBV11-2 with TRBJ2-4; 7 bases align to TRBD2. Germline lookup yields CDR1 SGHAT and CDR2 FQNNGV. Trimming at V came to 1 base and at J to 4 bases, leaving 1 base not matched to a gene. This CDR3 region has 14 residues. CDR3 bases: TGTGCCAGCAGCTTAGTCGGGGGGAAAAACATTCAGTACTTC. Its translation: CASSLVGGKNIQYF.